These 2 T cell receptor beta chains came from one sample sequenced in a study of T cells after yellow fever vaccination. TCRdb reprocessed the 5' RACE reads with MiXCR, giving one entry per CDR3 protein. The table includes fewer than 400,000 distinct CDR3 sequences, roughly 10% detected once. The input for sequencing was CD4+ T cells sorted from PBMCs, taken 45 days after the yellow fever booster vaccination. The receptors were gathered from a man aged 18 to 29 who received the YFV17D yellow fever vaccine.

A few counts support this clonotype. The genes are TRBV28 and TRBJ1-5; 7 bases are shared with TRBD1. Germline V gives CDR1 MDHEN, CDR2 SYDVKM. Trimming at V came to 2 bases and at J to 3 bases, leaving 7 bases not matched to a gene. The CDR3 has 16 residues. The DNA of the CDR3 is TGTGCCAGCAGTTTACTCGCCGGGACAGACAATCAGCCCCAGCATTTT. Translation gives CASSLLAGTDNQPQHF.

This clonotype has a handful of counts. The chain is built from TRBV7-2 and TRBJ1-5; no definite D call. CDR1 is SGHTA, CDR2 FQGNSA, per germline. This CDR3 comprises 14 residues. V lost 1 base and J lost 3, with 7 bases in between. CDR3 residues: CASSLVPDNQPQHF. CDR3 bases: TGTGCCAGCAGCTTAGTTCCGGACAATCAGCCCCAGCATTTT.